The source of this T cell receptor (beta chain) is a study of blood T cell repertoires in COVID-19. On the study more broadly: The origin of the acute and convalescent COVID-19 samples was the United States, Italy and Spain. PBMCs, B-cell-depleted T cells, or T cells were the source of the cDNA or gDNA that made up the material.

Methods used by the authors: Counts of nucleated cells, estimated from reference gene primer amplification, were obtained. Sequencing was performed with immunoSEQ multiplex PCR; in TCRdb, only in-frame clones are kept and a portion is missing. V, J and clone size reflect that table, while D and trimming were determined from the DNA. This repertoire shows approximately 69,000 clones, less than 75% found once; its top ten account for approximately 20%. Germline CDR1 LNHNV, CDR2 YYDKDF (reference sequence). V was shortened by 4 bases and J by 4 bases, with 10 bases between the two germline ends. This CDR3 is 14 amino acids long.

The receptor's source is a man in his fifties or sixties with acute or convalescent COVID-19. The V gene is TRBV15, the J gene TRBJ2-2, with D possibly being TRBD2 (6 bases). The sample consisted of peripheral blood. The CDR3 reads CATSKRGGTGELFF. Written as DNA, the CDR3 is TGTGCCACCAGCAAGAGGGGAGGCACCGGGGAGCTGTTTTTT.